This TCR beta chain was recovered during a study of graft-versus-host responses after intestinal transplantation (dated by TCRdb to the early 2020s). For context, the study as a whole: Recipients received multivisceral, liver-intestinal, or isolated intestinal transplants. To identify alloreactive clones, pre-transplant mixed lymphocyte reaction products were sequenced and then compared with unstimulated pre-transplant donor and recipient T cells. Bulk TCR-beta CDR3 sequencing was used to track graft-versus-host and host-versus-graft alloreactive T cell clones in the graft, circulation and bone marrow after intestinal transplantation. Anti-thymocyte globulin induction was given to all recipients, followed by maintenance tacrolimus and steroids for 2 to 3 years. The cohort enrolled about two dozen intestinal transplant recipients including one retransplant, and 3 patients lacking pretransplant specimens were excluded. Donor T cell macrochimerism was defined as a peak of at least 4% donor T cells among recipient peripheral blood mononuclear cells. Instead of going to the commercial service, samples from a few later patients were sequenced in-house on an Illumina MiSeq and processed with MiXCR. The investigation overall reported the following: Patients with donor T cell macrochimerism had high GvH to HvG T cell clonal ratios in their allografts. GvH clones were detected in recipient bone marrow, and some appeared earlier in ileal mucosa or blood, consistent with an intestinal mucosal origin. The conclusions were limited by the relatively low number and heterogeneity of the intestinal transplant patients. Early after transplant, declines in HvG clones were associated with peak levels of circulating GvH clones.

The time point label of this sample denotes: cells obtained before transplantation from donor or recipient. In mixed lymphocyte reactions, approximately 200,000 CFSE-labeled pre-transplant responders were plated with approximately 200,000 irradiated violet-dye-labeled stimulators and cultured for less than 7 days. After the mixed lymphocyte reaction, proliferating CD3+CD4+CFSE-low and CD3+CD8+CFSE-low responder cells were FACS-sorted on a BD Influx sorter. According to the germline V gene, CDR1 reads SGHRS and CDR2 reads YFSETQ. V is clipped by 4 bases and J by 1 base, and the sequence between their germline boundaries is 14 bases long. Reading from cysteine to phenylalanine, the CDR3 counts 16 amino acids. CDR3 DNA is the only sequence kept; it has 48 bases, read in frame from the first base. Library creation used the immunoSEQ multiplex PCR assay. In most patients, genomic DNA was isolated using the Qiagen DNeasy Blood and Tissue Kit and sent frozen to Adaptive Biotechnologies for TCR sequencing. For most patients, genomic DNA was subjected to high-throughput TCR-beta CDR3 sequencing by Adaptive Biotechnologies. In the paper's pipeline: Adaptive's ImmunoSEQ software supplied the TCR sequencing data for roughly 17 patients, while MiXCR and VDJtools were used to process a few other patients. CD4 versus CD8 sorting errors were corrected by removing sequences found in both subsets at a frequency ratio below 5:1. CDR3 nucleotide sequences shared between donor and recipient were removed because the origin of such sequences could not be assigned. To count as alloreactive, a clone needed at least 2-fold expansion over unstimulated cells and a minimum CFSE-low frequency of 0.002% (template counts) or 0.001% (read counts). Clones detected in sequenced pre-transplant spleen, lymph node, or MLR CFSE-low populations of the donor or recipient were defined as mappable. Cumulative frequency of alloreactive clones was calculated as a percentage of all sequences weighted by copy number. In TCRdb, the immuneACCESS table is reduced to in-frame sequences with V and J assigned. These tables do not hold every clone; where another copy was compared, an unresolved V gene accounts for under half, and the others remain unexplained. Clone size and the V and J calls come from that table; the DNA yielded D and trimming. The sample contains over 20,000 clones, around 40% of them found a single time. In total, the top ten clones hold more than 0.55% of the sample.

Only a few counts were recorded for this clone. No much larger clone exists at a distance of one base, and base qualities are not known. The sequences come from alloreactive CD4+ T cells from a mixed lymphocyte reaction culture, collected before intestinal transplant. The sample's cell subset or site label, in plain terms: CFSE-low proliferating T cells sorted from roughly six-day pre-transplant mixed lymphocyte reaction (GvH or HvG direction). This clonotype originated in a human patient who received an intestinal transplant. The chain links TRBV5-1 with TRBJ2-2; TRBD1 might be the D gene, on 6 matching bases. The DNA sequence is TGCGCCAGCAGCCCGGGCCAGGGGTGGAACACCGGGGAGCTGTTTTTT. This gives the protein CASSPGQGWNTGELFF. Outside the CDR3, residues come from the reference TRBV5-1 and TRBJ2-2 proteins, so the full variable domain is: KAGVTQTPRYLIKTRGQQVTLSCSPISGHRSVSWYQQTPGQGLQFLFEYFSETQRNKGNFPGRFSGRQFSNSRSEMNVSTLELGDSALYLCASSPGQGWNTGELFFGEGSRLTVL.